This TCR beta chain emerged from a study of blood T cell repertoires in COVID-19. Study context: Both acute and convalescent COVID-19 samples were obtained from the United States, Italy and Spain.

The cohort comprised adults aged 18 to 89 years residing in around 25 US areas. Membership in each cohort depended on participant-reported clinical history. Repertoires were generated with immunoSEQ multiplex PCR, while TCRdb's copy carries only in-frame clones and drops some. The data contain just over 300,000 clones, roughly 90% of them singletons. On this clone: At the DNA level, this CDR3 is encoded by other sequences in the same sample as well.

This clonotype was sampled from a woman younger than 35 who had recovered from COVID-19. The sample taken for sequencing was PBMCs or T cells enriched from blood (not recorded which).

The CDR3 spells CASSPGLAGSYEQYF. CDR3 DNA: TGTGCCAGCTCACCAGGGCTAGCGGGATCCTACGAGCAGTACTTC. The chain couples TRBV18 to TRBJ2-7; 9 nucleotides line up with TRBD2. The V gene's germline CDR1 is KGHSH and CDR2 LQKENI. The CDR3 spans 15 residues. Trimming cost V 2 bases and J 1 base; bases outside gene matches: 3. The full variable domain, in which reference TRBV18 and TRBJ2-7 provide the parts outside the CDR3, is NAGVMQNPRHLVRRRGQEARLRCSPMKGHSHVYWYRQLPEEGLKFMVYLQKENIIDESGMPKERFSAEFPKEGPSILRIQQVVRGDSAAYFCASSPGLAGSYEQYFGPGTRLTVT.